This T cell receptor (beta chain) stems from a study of T cells after yellow fever vaccination. Study-wide findings and caveats: FACS-sorted repertoires might harbor abundant contaminating clonotypes from the bulk population.

This clonotype showed up many times. The antigen remains unidentified. One junction end disagrees with the germline gene, perhaps due to a read error. Looked up from germline, CDR1 is SGHAT and CDR2 is FQNNGV. The CDR3 is made up of 11 amino acids. TCRdb called the 5' RACE reads again in MiXCR, with one record for every CDR3 protein. The table shows some 290,000 distinct CDR3 sequences, with about 11% occurring only once. V and J are TRBV11-2 and TRBJ2-2; no clear D. The specimen comprised CD4+ T cells sorted from PBMCs, sampled 45 days after the yellow fever booster vaccination. This sequence was found in a man in his late teens or twenties who received the YFV17D yellow fever vaccine. The CDR3 bases are TGTGCCAGCAGATTAGACCGGGAGCTGTTTTTT. Its translation: CASRLDRELFF.